This T cell receptor beta chain was sequenced during a study of cytomegalovirus exposure and HLA in healthy donors. Findings and caveats of the study: An assumption of roughly uniform sequencing depth across donors underlay the presence/absence analyses. An analysis was carried out later, and it reportedly showed fewer N-insertions in an Asian-associated ancestry cluster than the roughly 670-donor mean.

PCR used 60 Vbeta primers and 13 Jbeta primers. The repertoire was sequenced with immunoSEQ multiplex PCR; TCRdb's copy has only in-frame clones and lacks some. Among about 190,000 clones listed, roughly 77% were seen once. As to this clone: Its specificity is unknown.

The V gene end was trimmed by 5 bases and the J gene end by 7 bases; junction bases not matched to a gene: 11. Per the germline V gene, CDR1 is SGHRS and CDR2 is YFSETQ. The CDR3 extends over 15 amino acids. This clonotype originated in a young man in good health and CMV-seropositive. This sequence joins TRBV5-1 and TRBJ2-5, with TRBD2 matching over 10 bases. The specimen was PBMCs. CDR3 amino acids: CASRPQTSGEGTQYF. In DNA, the CDR3 is TGCGCCAGCAGACCCCAAACTAGCGGGGAAGGGACCCAGTACTTC.